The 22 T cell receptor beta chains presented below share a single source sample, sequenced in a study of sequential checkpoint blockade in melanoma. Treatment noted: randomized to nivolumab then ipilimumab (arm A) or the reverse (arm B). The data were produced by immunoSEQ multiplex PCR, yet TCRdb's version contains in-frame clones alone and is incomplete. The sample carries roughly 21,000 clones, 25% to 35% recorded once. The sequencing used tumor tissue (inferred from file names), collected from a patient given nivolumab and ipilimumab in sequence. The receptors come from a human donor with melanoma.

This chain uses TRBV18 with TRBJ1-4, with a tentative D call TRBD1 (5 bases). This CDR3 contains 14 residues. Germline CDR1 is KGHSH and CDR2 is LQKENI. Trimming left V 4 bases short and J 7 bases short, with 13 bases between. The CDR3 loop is CASSLDQGGEKLFF. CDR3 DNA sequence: TGTGCCAGCTCACTTGATCAGGGCGGTGAAAAACTGTTTTTT.

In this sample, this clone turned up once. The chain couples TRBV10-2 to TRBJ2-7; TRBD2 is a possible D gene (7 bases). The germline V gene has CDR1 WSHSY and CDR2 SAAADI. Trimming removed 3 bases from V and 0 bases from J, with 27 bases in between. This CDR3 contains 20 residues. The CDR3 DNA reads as TGCGCCAGCAGTGAACGGGGGGCAATAACCGGGACTATGAGCTCCTACGAGCAGTACTTC. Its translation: CASSERGAITGTMSSYEQYF.

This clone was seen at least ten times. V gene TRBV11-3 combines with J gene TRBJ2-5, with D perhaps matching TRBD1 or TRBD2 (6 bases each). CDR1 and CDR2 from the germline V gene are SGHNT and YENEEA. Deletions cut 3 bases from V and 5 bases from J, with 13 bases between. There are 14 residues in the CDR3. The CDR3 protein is CASSLGGLEETQYF. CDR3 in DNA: TGTGCCAGCAGCTTGGGGGGCTTGGAGGAGACCCAGTACTTC.

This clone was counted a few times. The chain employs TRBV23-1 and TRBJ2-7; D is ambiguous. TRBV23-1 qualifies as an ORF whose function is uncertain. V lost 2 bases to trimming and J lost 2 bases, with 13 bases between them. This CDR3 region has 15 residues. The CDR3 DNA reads TGCGCCAGCAGTCAAGGGCAGAGAAGGACCTACGAGCAGTACTTC. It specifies CASSQGQRRTYEQYF.

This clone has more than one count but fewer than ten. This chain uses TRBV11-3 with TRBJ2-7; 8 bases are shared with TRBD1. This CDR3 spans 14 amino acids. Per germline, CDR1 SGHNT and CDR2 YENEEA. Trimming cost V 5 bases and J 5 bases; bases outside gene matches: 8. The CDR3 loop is CASSPLQGAHEQYF. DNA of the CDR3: TGTGCCAGCAGCCCCCTTCAGGGGGCCCACGAGCAGTACTTC.

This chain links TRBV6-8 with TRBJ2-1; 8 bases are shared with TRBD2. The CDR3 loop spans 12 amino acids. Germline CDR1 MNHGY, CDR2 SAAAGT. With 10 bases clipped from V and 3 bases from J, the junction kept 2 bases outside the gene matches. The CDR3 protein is CAIGGDYNEQFF. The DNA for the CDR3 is TGTGCCATCGGGGGGGACTACAATGAGCAGTTCTTC.

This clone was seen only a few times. In DNA, the CDR3 is TGTGCCAGCAGTTCCCGGACAGGGGGCGCGGGAGAGCAGTACTTC. Amino acids: CASSSRTGGAGEQYF. J is TRBJ2-7 and V is TRBV28; 11 nucleotides line up with TRBD1. V dropped 4 bases and J dropped 7; count of bases not matched to a gene: 9. The germline V gene has CDR1 MDHEN and CDR2 SYDVKM. This CDR3 is built from 15 residues.

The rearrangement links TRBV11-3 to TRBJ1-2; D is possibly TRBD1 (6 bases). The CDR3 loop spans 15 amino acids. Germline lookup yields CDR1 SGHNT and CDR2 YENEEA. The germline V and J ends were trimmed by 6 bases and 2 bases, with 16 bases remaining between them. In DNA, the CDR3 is TGTGCCAGCAGGAAGACTCATACAGGGAACTATGGCTACACCTTC. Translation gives CASRKTHTGNYGYTF.

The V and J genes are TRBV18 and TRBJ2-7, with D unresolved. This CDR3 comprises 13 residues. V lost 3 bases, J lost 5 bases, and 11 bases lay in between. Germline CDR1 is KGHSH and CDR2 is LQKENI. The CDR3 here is CASSPKSADEQYF. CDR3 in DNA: TGTGCCAGCTCACCGAAATCCGCCGACGAGCAGTACTTC.

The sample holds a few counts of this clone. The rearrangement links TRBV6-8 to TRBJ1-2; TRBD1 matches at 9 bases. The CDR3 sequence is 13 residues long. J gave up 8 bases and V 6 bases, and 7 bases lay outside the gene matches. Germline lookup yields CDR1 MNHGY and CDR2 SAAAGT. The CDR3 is CASRLTGGGGYTF. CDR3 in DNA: TGTGCCAGCAGGCTCACAGGGGGCGGCGGCTACACCTTC.

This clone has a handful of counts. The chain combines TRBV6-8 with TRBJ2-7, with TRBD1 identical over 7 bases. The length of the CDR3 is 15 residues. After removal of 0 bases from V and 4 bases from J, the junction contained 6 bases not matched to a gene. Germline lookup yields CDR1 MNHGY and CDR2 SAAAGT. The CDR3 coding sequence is TGTGCCAGCAGTTACTCTATGGGGACAGAATACGAGCAGTACTTC. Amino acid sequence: CASSYSMGTEYEQYF.

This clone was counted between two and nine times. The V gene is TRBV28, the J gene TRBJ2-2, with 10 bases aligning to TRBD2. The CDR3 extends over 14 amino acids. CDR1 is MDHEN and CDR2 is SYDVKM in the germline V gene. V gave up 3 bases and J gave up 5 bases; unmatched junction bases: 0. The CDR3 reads CASSLGLATGELFF. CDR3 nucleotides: TGTGCCAGCAGTTTGGGACTAGCGACCGGGGAGCTGTTTTTT.

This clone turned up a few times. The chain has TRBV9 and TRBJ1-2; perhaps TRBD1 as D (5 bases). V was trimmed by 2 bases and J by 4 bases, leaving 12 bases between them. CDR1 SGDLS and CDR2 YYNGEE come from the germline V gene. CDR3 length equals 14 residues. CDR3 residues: CASSVERGSYGYTF. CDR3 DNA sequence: TGTGCCAGCAGCGTTGAAAGGGGCTCCTATGGCTACACCTTC.

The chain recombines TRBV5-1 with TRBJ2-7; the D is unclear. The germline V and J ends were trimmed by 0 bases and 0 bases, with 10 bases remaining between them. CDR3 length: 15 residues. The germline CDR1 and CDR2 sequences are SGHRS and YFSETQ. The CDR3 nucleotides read TGCGCCAGCAGCTTGGCCGGGCTGGGCTCCTACGAGCAGTACTTC. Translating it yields CASSLAGLGSYEQYF. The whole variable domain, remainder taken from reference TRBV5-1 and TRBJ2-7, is KAGVTQTPRYLIKTRGQQVTLSCSPISGHRSVSWYQQTPGQGLQFLFEYFSETQRNKGNFPGRFSGRQFSNSRSEMNVSTLELGDSALYLCASSLAGLGSYEQYFGPGTRLTVT.

CDR3 nucleotide sequence: TGTGCCAGCTCACCAAAGGGCCCGCCGGGGACTAGCGGAAACAATGAGCAGTTCTTC. It yields the protein CASSPKGPPGTSGNNEQFF. The chain recombines TRBV18 with TRBJ2-1, with 11 bases that match TRBD2. The CDR3 runs to 19 residues. V lost 2 bases, J lost 5 bases, and 14 bases stayed unmatched. Germline CDR1 KGHSH, CDR2 LQKENI.

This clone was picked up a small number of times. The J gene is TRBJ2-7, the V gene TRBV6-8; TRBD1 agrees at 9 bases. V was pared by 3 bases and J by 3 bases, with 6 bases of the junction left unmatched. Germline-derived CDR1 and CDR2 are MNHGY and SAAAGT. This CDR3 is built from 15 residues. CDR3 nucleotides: TGTGCCAGCAGTTATTCCGGGACAGGGATCTACGAGCAGTACTTC. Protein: CASSYSGTGIYEQYF.

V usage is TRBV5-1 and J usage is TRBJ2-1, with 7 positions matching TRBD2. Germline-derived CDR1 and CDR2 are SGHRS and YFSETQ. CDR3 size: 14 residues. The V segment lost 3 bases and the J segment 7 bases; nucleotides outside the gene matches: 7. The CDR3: CASSWGEGLNEQFF. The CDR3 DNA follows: TGCGCCAGCAGCTGGGGGGAGGGTTTAAATGAGCAGTTCTTC.

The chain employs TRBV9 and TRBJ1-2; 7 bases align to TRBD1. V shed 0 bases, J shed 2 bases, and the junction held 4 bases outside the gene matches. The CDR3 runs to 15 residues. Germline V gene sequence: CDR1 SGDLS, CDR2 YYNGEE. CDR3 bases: TGTGCCAGCAGCGTAGCGGGACAGAACAACTATGGCTACACCTTC. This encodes CASSVAGQNNYGYTF.

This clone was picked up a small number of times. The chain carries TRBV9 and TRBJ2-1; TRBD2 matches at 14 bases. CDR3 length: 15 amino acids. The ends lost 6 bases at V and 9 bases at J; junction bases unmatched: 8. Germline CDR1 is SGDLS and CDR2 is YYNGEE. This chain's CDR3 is CASTGRTSGRPEQFF. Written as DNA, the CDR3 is TGTGCCAGCACTGGAAGGACTAGCGGGAGGCCTGAGCAGTTCTTC.

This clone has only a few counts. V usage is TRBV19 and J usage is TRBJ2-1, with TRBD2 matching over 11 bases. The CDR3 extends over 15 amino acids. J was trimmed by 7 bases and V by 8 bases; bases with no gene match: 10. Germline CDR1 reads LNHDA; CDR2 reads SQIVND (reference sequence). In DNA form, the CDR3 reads TGTGCCAGTGGGACTAGCGGTCTCCGGGCGAATGAGCAGTTCTTC. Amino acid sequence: CASGTSGLRANEQFF.

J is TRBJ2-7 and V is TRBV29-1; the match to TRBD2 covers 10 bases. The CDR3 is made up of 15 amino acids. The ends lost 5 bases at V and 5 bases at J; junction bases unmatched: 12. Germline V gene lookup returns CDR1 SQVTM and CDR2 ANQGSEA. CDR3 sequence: CSVSSRAGGPNEQYF. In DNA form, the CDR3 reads TGCAGCGTTAGTAGCAGAGCGGGAGGGCCGAACGAGCAGTACTTC.

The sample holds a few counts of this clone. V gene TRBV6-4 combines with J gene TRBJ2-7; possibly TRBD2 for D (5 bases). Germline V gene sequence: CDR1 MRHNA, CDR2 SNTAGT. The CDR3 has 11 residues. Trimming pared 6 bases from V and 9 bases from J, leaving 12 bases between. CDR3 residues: CASSLLGRQYF. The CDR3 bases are TGTGCCAGCAGCCTCCTGGGGAGGCAGTACTTC.